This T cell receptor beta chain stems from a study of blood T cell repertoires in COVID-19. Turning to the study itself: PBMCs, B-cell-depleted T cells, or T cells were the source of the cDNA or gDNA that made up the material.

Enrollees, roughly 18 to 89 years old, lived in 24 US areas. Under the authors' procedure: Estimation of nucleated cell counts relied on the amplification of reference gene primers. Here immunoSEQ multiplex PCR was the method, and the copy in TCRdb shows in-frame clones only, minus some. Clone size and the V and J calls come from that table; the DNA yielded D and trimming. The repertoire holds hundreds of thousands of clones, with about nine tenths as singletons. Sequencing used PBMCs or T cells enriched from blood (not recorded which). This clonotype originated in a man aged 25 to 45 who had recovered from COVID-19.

CDR3 coding DNA: TGTGCCAGCAGCTACTATAAGTCCGGGGGCTACACCTTC. Translated: CASSYYKSGGYTF. This chain uses TRBV11-2 with TRBJ1-2, with D unclear. The CDR3 spans 13 residues. V lost 4 bases to trimming and J lost 8 bases, with 14 bases between them. Germline assignment: CDR1 SGHAT and CDR2 FQNNGV. Variable domain in full (rest from reference TRBV11-2 and TRBJ1-2): EAGVAQSPRYKIIEKRQSVAFWCNPISGHATLYWYQQILGQGPKLLIQFQNNGVVDDSQLPKDRFSAERLKGVDSTLKIQPAKLEDSAVYLCASSYYKSGGYTFGSGTRLTVV.